This T cell receptor (beta chain) was retrieved from a study of T cells in Graves' hyperthyroidism and ophthalmopathy. Patients aged 18 to 65 had newly diagnosed hyperthyroidism that had lasted under 2 months. The PBMCs were sourced from fresh peripheral blood (about 9.7 ml). The investigators amplified TCR beta CDR3 regions from RNA transcripts. First-round RT-PCR targeting the TCR CDR3 was performed with the HTBI primer set. TCRdb re-called the multiplex PCR reads with MiXCR, one entry per CDR3 protein. This table has around 760,000 distinct CDR3 sequences, approximately 40% appearing once. The V gene's germline CDR1 is SQVTM and CDR2 ANQGSEA. Deletions cut 2 bases from V and 2 bases from J, with 16 bases between. The CDR3 length is 17 residues.

This chain uses TRBV29-1 with TRBJ2-6; D is uncertain. The clonotype comes from a woman aged 40 to 50 with Graves' hyperthyroidism. The source material was blood. The CDR3 DNA follows: TGCAGCGTTGAACTTCCCAGCAGTTACGCTGGGGCCAACGTCCTGACTTTC. Encoded protein: CSVELPSSYAGANVLTF.